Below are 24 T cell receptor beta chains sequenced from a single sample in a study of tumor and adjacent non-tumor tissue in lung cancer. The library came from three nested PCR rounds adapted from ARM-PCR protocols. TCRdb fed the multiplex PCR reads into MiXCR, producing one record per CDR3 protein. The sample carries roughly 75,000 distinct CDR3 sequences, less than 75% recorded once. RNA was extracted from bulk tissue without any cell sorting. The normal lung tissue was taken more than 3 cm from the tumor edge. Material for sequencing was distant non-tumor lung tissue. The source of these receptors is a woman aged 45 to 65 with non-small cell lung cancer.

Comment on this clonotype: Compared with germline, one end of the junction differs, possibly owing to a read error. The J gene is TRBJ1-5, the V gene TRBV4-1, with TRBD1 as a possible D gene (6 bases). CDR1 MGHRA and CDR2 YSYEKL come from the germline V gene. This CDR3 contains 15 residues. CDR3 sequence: CTSSQDRDNNQSQHF. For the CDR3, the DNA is TGCACCAGCAGCCAGGACCGGGACAATAATCAGTCCCAGCATTTT.

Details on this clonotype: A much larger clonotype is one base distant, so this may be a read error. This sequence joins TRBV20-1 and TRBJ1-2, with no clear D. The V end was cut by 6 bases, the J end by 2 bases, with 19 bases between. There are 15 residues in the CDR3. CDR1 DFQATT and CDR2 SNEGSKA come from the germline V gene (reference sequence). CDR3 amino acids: CSALMVQTLNYGYTF. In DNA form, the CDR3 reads TGCAGTGCCCTCATGGTACAGACCCTAAACTATGGCTACACCTTC.

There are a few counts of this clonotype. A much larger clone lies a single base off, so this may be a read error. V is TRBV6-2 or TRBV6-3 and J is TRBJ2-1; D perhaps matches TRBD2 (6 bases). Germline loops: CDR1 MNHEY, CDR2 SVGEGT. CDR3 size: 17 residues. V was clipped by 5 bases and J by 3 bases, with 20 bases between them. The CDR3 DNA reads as TGTGCCAGCAGTGACGGGGGAATTATAAGCTTCTACAATGAGCAGTTCTTC. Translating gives CASSDGGIISFYNEQFF.

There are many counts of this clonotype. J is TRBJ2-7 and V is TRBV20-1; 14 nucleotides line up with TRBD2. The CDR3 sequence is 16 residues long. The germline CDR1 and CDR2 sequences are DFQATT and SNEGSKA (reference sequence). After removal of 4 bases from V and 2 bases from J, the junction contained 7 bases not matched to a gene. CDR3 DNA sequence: TGCAGTGCTAAACCCGGGACTAGCGGGGGTCCCTACGAGCAGTACTTC. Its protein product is CSAKPGTSGGPYEQYF.

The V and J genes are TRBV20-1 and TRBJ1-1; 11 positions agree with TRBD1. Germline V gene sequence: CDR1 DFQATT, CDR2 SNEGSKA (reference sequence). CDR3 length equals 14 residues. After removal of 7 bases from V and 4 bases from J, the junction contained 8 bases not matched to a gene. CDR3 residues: CSGDPGTGGTEAFF. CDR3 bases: TGCAGTGGAGACCCCGGGACAGGGGGCACTGAAGCTTTCTTT.

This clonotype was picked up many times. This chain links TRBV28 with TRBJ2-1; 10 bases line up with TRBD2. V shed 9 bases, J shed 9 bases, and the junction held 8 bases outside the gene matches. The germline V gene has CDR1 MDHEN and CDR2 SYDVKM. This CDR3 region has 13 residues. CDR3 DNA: TGTGCCAGTCTAGCGGGGGCCCGGGGTGAGCAGTTCTTC. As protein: CASLAGARGEQFF.

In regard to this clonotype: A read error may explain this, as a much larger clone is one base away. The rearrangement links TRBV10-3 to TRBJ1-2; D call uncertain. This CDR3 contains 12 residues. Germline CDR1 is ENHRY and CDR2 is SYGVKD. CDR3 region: CSISERVYGYTF. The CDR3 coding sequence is TGTTCCATCAGTGAAAGGGTCTATGGCTACACCTTC.

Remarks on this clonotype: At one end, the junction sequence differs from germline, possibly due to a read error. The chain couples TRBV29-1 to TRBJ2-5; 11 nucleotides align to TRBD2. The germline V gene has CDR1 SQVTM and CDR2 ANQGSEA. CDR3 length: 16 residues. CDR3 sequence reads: CNVEVNSGRVAETQYF. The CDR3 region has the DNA TGCAACGTTGAGGTCAATAGCGGGAGGGTTGCGGAGACCCAGTACTTC. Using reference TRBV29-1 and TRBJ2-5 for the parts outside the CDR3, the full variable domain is SAVISQKPSRDICQRGTSLTIQCQVDSQVTMMFWYRQQPGQSLTLIATANQGSEATYESGFVIDKFPISRPNLTFSTLTVSNMSPEDSSIYLCNVEVNSGRVAETQYFGPGTRLLVL.

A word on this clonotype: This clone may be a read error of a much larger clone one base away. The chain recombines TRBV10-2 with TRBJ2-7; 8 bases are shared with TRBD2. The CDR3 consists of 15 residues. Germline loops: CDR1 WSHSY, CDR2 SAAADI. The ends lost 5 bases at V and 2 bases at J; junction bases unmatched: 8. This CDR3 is CASSLAGSGAYEQYF. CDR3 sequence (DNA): TGCGCCAGCAGTTTAGCGGGATCGGGCGCCTACGAGCAGTACTTC.

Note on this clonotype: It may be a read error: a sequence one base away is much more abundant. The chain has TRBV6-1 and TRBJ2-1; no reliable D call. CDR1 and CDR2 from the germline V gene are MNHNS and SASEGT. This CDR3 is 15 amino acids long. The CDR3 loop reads CVSRPRGDTYNEQFF. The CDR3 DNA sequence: TGTGTCAGCAGGCCCCGCGGTGATACCTACAATGAGCAGTTCTTC.

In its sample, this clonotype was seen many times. CDR3 sequence reads: CSARDLLAPSYEQYF. Here the CDR3 DNA reads TGCAGTGCTAGAGATCTCCTAGCGCCTTCCTACGAGCAGTACTTC. The J gene is TRBJ2-7, the V gene TRBV20-1; a possible D gene is TRBD2 (6 bases). V was trimmed by 0 bases and J by 1 base, leaving 13 bases between them. The CDR3 sequence is 15 residues long. The germline V gene has CDR1 DFQATT and CDR2 SNEGSKA (reference sequence).

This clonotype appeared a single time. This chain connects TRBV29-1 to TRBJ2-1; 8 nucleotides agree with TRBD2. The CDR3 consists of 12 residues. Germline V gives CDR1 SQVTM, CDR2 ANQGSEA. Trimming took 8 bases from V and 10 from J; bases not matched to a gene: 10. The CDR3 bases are TGCAGCACTCTTAGCGGGGCACGCGAGCAGTTCTTC. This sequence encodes CSTLSGAREQFF.

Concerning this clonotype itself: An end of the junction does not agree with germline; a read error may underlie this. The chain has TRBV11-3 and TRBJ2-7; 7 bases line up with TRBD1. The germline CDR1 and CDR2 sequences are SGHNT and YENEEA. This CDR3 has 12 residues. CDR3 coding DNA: TGTGCCAGCAGTTTAGGGGGCTGTGAGCAGTACTTC. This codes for CASSLGGCEQYF.

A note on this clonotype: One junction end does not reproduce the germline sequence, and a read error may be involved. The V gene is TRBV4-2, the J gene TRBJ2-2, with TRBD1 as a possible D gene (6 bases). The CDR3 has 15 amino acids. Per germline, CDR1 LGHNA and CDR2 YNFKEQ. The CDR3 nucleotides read TGTGTCTGCAGCCTTAGGACAGCGAACACCGGGGACCTGTTTTTT. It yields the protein CVCSLRTANTGDLFF.

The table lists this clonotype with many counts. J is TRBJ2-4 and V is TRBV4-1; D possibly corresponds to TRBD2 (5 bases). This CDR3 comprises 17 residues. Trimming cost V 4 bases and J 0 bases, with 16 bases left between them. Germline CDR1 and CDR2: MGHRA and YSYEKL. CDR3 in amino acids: CASSPGSGGLAKNIQYF. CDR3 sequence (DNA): TGCGCCAGCAGCCCTGGTAGTGGAGGACTAGCCAAAAACATTCAGTACTTC.

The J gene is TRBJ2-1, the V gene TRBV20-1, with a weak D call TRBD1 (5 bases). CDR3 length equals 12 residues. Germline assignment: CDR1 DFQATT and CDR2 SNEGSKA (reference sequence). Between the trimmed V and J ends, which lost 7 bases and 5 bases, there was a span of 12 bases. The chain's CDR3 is CSVDTINNEQFF. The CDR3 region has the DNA TGCAGTGTGGACACAATAAACAATGAGCAGTTCTTC.

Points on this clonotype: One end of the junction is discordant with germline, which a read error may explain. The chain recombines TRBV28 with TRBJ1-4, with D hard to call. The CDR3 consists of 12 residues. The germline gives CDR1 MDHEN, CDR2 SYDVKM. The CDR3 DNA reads TGTGCCAGCAGTCCGCCCAGAGCAAAACTATTTTTT. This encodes CASSPPRAKLFF. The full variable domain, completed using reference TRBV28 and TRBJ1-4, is DVKVTQSSRYLVKRTGEKVFLECVQDMDHENMFWYRQDPGLGLRLIYFSYDVKMKEKGDIPEGYSVSREKKERFSLILESASTNQTSMYLCASSPPRAKLFFGSGTQLSVL.

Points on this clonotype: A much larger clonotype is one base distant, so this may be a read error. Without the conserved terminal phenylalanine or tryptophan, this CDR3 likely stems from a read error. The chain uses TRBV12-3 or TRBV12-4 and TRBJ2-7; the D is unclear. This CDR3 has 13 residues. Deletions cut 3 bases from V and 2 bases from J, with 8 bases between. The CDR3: CASSLAQTYEQYL. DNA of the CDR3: TGTGCCAGCAGTTTGGCACAGACCTACGAGCAGTACCTC.

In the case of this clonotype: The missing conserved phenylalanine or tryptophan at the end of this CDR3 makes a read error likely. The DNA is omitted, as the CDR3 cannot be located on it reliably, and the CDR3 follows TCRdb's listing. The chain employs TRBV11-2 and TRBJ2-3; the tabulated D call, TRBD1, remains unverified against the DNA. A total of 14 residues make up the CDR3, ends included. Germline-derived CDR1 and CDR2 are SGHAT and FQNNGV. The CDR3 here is CTSSLGQFTDTQYS.

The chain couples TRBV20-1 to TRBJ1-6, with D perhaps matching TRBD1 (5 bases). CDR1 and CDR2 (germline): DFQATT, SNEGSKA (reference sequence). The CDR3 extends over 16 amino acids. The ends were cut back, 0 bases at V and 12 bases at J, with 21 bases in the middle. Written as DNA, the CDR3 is TGCAGTGCTAGAGATCACAGGACATGGCGGAGTTTACCCCTCCACTTT. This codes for CSARDHRTWRSLPLHF.

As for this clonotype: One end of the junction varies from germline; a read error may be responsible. The CDR3 DNA is TGCGCCTGCAGCTTATCTCCGAGTCTCTCCTACGAGCAGTACTTC. Translated, it gives CACSLSPSLSYEQYF. The gene calls are TRBV11-2 and TRBJ2-7; no reliable D call. Germline CDR1 reads SGHAT; CDR2 reads FQNNGV. This CDR3 has 15 amino acids.

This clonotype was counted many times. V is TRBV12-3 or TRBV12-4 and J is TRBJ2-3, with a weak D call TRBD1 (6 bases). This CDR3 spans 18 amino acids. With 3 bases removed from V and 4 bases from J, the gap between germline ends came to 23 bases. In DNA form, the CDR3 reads TGTGCCAGCAGTTTCAACCCCCTTTCGACAGGCGGTGCAGATACGCAGTATTTT. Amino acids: CASSFNPLSTGGADTQYF.

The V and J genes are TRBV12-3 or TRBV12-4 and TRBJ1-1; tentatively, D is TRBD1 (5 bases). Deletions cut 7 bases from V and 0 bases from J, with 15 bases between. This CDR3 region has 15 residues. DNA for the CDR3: TGTGCCAGCACCATGCTGGGGGGTCTGAACACTGAAGCTTTCTTT. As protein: CASTMLGGLNTEAFF.

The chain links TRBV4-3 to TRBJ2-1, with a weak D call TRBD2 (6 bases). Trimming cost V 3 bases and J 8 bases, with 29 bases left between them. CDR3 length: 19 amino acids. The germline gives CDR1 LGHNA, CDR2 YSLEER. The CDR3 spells CASSQHLPRSSGLNDEQFF. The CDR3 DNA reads TGCGCCAGCAGCCAGCATTTGCCCCGGAGTAGCGGATTGAACGATGAGCAGTTCTTC.